Listed below are T cell receptor beta chains from one sample, sequenced in a study of response to subunit inactivated influenza vaccine. Via MiXCR, TCRdb re-called the RT-PCR reads, giving one row per CDR3 protein. The repertoire holds approximately 520,000 distinct CDR3 sequences, with roughly 23% as singletons. The source was CD4+ T cells sorted from PBMCs, collected roughly 5 days after vaccination. These receptors were obtained from a man aged 45-65 years who received an inactivated influenza vaccine. The CDR3 runs from the conserved cysteine through the conserved F or W. A D gene is named only where the DNA matches it firmly. Rows may omit the clone size; those that give it use once, few, many or a size class.

>NA|14|TRBJ1-1|TRBV4-2|NA
CASSQGGDIPEAFF
TGTGCCAGCAGCCAAGGAGGGGATATCCCTGAAGCTTTCTTT
>NA|16|TRBJ2-2|TRBV5-1|NA
CASSLRPGVNTGELFF
TGCGCCAGCAGCTTGAGGCCAGGGGTGAACACCGGGGAGCTGTTTTTT
>NA|13|TRBJ1-1|TRBV12-3/TRBV12-4|NA
CASSQKQNTEAFF
TGTGCCAGCAGCCAAAAACAGAACACTGAAGCTTTCTTT
>many|14|TRBJ2-7|TRBV10-1|TRBD1
CASSRSRNRGEQYF
TGCGCCAGCAGTCGGTCCCGAAACAGGGGTGAGCAGTACTTC
>NA|14|TRBJ1-3|TRBV9|TRBD1
CASSDRGTGNTIYF
TGTGCCAGCAGCGACAGGGGCACTGGAAACACCATATATTTT
>few|12|TRBJ2-5|TRBV29-1|TRBD2
CSGVLAGASQYF
TGCAGCGGCGTACTAGCGGGGGCCTCCCAGTACTTC
>few|11|TRBJ2-3|TRBV6-5|TRBD1
CATGQGDTQYF
TGTGCCACGGGACAGGGAGATACGCAGTATTTT
>NA|13|TRBJ2-5|TRBV7-9|NA
CASSARGGETQYF
TGTGCCAGCAGCGCCAGGGGTGGGGAGACCCAGTACTTC
>NA|14|TRBJ2-5|TRBV7-2|NA
CASSRPGRQETQYF
TGTGCCAGCAGCCGACCGGGACGCCAAGAGACCCAGTACTTC
>NA|14|TRBJ2-5|TRBV6-5|NA
CASSYRDRRETQYF
TGTGCCAGCAGTTACCGGGACCGGAGGGAGACCCAGTACTTC
>few|15|TRBJ1-4|TRBV4-1|NA
CASSPTGATNEKLFF
TGCGCCAGCAGCCCGACAGGTGCAACTAATGAAAAACTGTTTTTT
>NA|16|TRBJ2-5|TRBV6-1|TRBD2
CASARDWASGGKTQYF
TGTGCCAGCGCCCGAGACTGGGCTAGCGGGGGAAAGACCCAGTACTTC
>few|14|TRBJ1-5|TRBV7-9|NA
CASSLGGLDQPQHF
TGTGCCAGCAGCTTAGGGGGCCTGGATCAGCCCCAGCATTTT
>NA|17|TRBJ2-1|TRBV28|NA
CASSSSGGAGVYNEQFF
NA
>NA|16|TRBJ2-3|TRBV7-2|NA
CASSLGDFWDTDTQYF
TGTGCCAGCAGCCTAGGGGACTTTTGGGACACAGATACGCAGTATTTT
>many|15|TRBJ2-7|TRBV5-1|TRBD2
CASSPGGGTTPGEYF
TGCGCCAGCAGCCCGGGAGGGGGGACTACCCCTGGGGAGTACTTC
>NA|12|TRBJ1-1|TRBV20-1|TRBD1
CSAIQGGTEAFF
TGCAGTGCCATACAGGGGGGCACTGAAGCTTTCTTT
>many|13|TRBJ2-1|TRBV29-1|NA
CSVRDVTYNEQFF
TGCAGCGTCCGGGACGTCACCTACAATGAGCAGTTCTTC
>NA|16|TRBJ2-4|TRBV28|NA
CASSPPGAGAKNIQYF
TGTGCCAGCAGTCCACCCGGGGCGGGAGCCAAAAACATTCAGTACTTC
>NA|15|TRBJ1-5|TRBV12-3/TRBV12-4|NA
CASSYGGNANQPQHF
TGTGCCAGCAGTTACGGCGGGAATGCTAATCAGCCCCAGCATTTT
>once|18|TRBJ2-1|TRBV4-3|TRBD2
CASSQDLLGGGSYNEQFF
TGCGCCAGCAGCCAAGATTTACTTGGTGGCGGGAGTTACAATGAGCAGTTCTTC
>NA|11|TRBJ2-7|TRBV12-3/TRBV12-4|NA
CASRRNSEQYF
TGTGCCAGCAGACGTAATTCCGAGCAGTACTTC
>once|14|TRBJ2-7|TRBV2|TRBD1
CASNPGQGAYEQYF
TGTGCCAGCAACCCGGGACAGGGGGCCTACGAGCAGTACTTC
>NA|14|TRBJ2-2|TRBV20-1|NA
CSAREGGGGGELFF
TGCAGTGCTAGAGAAGGAGGAGGCGGCGGGGAGCTGTTTTTT
>NA|15|TRBJ2-2|TRBV12-3/TRBV12-4|NA
CASSPLATNTGELFF
TGTGCCAGCAGTCCCCTAGCGACGAACACCGGGGAGCTGTTTTTT
>few|14|TRBJ1-5|TRBV10-3|NA
CAISETLGNQPQHF
TGTGCCATCAGTGAGACGTTAGGGAATCAGCCCCAGCATTTT
>NA|15|TRBJ2-5|TRBV20-1|NA
CSASSRRGAVETQYF
TGCAGTGCTAGTTCGAGGAGGGGGGCAGTGGAGACCCAGTACTTC
>few|15|TRBJ1-6|TRBV5-1|NA
CASSPASAYNSPLHF
TGCGCCAGCAGCCCGGCCAGCGCTTATAATTCACCCCTCCACTTT
>NA|14|TRBJ2-5|TRBV29-1|NA
CSARQRVGKETQYF
TGCAGCGCCCGACAGCGGGTCGGGAAAGAGACCCAGTACTTC